This entry lists 16 T cell receptor beta chains sequenced from one sample in a study of metastatic and nonmetastatic thyroid tumors. TCRdb re-clonotyped the PCR reads through MiXCR. The sample has roughly 90,000 clones; about 15% are singletons. Among the patients, none had received any treatment before thyroid surgery. Sequenced material: blood. All receptors come from a female donor with papillary thyroid cancer or a benign thyroid nodule (not recorded which). Some clones in this sample may be carry-over from other donors' samples.

This clone was recorded many times. This chain connects TRBV6-6 to TRBJ2-2, with D unclear. V lost 0 bases and J 4 bases, leaving 6 bases between the germline ends. Germline lookup yields CDR1 MNHNY and CDR2 SVGAGI (reference sequence). There are 14 residues in the CDR3. This chain's CDR3 is CASSYSGVTGELFF. The DNA for the CDR3 is TGTGCCAGCAGTTACTCCGGCGTCACCGGGGAGCTGTTTTTT.

This clone has more than one count but fewer than ten. The chain employs TRBV2 and TRBJ2-1; D is undetermined. Trimming stripped 4 bases from V and 9 bases from J, with 19 bases between. The CDR3 sequence is 15 residues long. CDR1 is SNHLY, CDR2 FYNNEI, per germline. The CDR3 here is CASSGVGQGTCEQFF. CDR3 in DNA: TGTGCCAGCAGTGGGGTAGGGCAAGGTACCTGTGAGCAGTTCTTC.

At least ten counts were recorded for this clone. The junction departs from the called germline gene at one end, perhaps through a read error. This sequence joins TRBV7-7 and TRBJ2-5, with TRBD2 matching 8 bases. This CDR3 spans 15 amino acids. Germline V gives CDR1 SSHAT, CDR2 FNYEAQ (reference sequence). CDR3 sequence: CASSPGGTVQETQYF. In DNA form, the CDR3 reads TGTGCTAGCAGCCCGGGGGGGACTGTCCAAGAGACCCAGTACTTC. The entire variable domain, with the rest obtained from reference TRBV7-7 and TRBJ2-5, is as follows: GAGVSQSPRYKVTKRGQDVTLRCDPISSHATLYWYQQALGQGPEFLTYFNYEAQPDKSGLPSDRFSAERPEGSISTLTIQRTEQRDSAMYRCASSPGGTVQETQYFGPGTRLLVL.

This clone was detected many times. Other DNA sequences in this specimen translate into the identical CDR3. The chain joins TRBV2 to TRBJ2-3; a possible D gene is TRBD1 (6 bases). Germline loops: CDR1 SNHLY, CDR2 FYNNEI. This CDR3 contains 14 residues. Trimming removed 7 bases from V and 2 bases from J, with 13 bases in between. In DNA, the CDR3 is TGTGCCAGCAAGACAGGCGGGCTCACAGATACGCAGTATTTT. This gives the protein CASKTGGLTDTQYF.

This clone occurred many times. This rearrangement joins TRBV6-1 to TRBJ2-2; D unresolved. This CDR3 contains 11 residues. Trimming left V 5 bases short and J 5 bases short, with 3 bases between. Germline CDR1 and CDR2: MNHNS and SASEGT. The CDR3: CASSSTGELFF. The CDR3 nucleotides are TGTGCCAGCAGTTCGACCGGGGAGCTGTTTTTT.

To note about this clone: This may come from a read error, since a much larger clone is one base off. Other nucleotide sequences in the sample specify the same CDR3. The chain links TRBV5-1 to TRBJ2-2; the match to TRBD1 covers 7 bases. The length of the CDR3 is 16 residues. Germline values: CDR1 SGHRS, CDR2 YFSETQ. J gave up 0 bases and V 5 bases, and 7 bases lay outside the gene matches. Here the CDR3 reads CASRGTGTANTGELFF. The CDR3 region has the DNA TGCGCCAGCAGGGGGACGGGGACAGCGAACACCGGGGAGCTGTTTTTT.

This clone was counted ten times or more. The chain couples TRBV6-2 or TRBV6-3 to TRBJ1-1, with TRBD1 identical over 8 bases. Looked up from germline, CDR1 is MNHEY and CDR2 is SVGEGT. With 4 bases clipped from V and 6 bases from J, the junction kept 7 bases outside the gene matches. The CDR3 covers 14 residues. The CDR3 DNA is TGTGCCAGCAGTTTTCTACAGGGGGAGTCTGAAGCTTTCTTT. Protein: CASSFLQGESEAFF.

The rearrangement joins TRBV20-1 to TRBJ2-7; 10 bases fit TRBD1. The CDR3 spans 15 residues. Germline V lookup: CDR1 DFQATT, CDR2 SNEGSKA (reference sequence). V was pared by 0 bases and J by 7 bases, with 9 bases of the junction left unmatched. The CDR3 coding sequence is TGCAGTGCTAGAGACCTAGGACAGGGGGTAAGGGAGCAGTACTTC. It yields the protein CSARDLGQGVREQYF.

In this sample, this clone turned up many times. This rearrangement joins TRBV6-1 to TRBJ1-6, with 8 bases aligning to TRBD1. CDR1 and CDR2 (germline): MNHNS, SASEGT. Trimming at V came to 4 bases and at J to 9 bases, leaving 5 bases not matched to a gene. This CDR3 is 14 amino acids long. CDR3 bases: TGTGCCAGCAGTGCCGACAGGGGTGGTTCACCCCTCCACTTT. This encodes CASSADRGGSPLHF.

This clone turned up a few times. This may stem from a read error, because a much larger clone lies one nucleotide away. In DNA form, the CDR3 reads TGTGCCAGCAGTGGACCCGGGACTAGCGGGGGTCTATCCTACAATGAGCAGTTCTTC. Amino acid sequence: CASSGPGTSGGLSYNEQFF. This sequence joins TRBV2 and TRBJ2-1, with TRBD2 matching over 14 bases. Unmatched junction bases numbered 9, after V lost 4 bases and J lost 1 base. Germline V gene lookup returns CDR1 SNHLY and CDR2 FYNNEI. This CDR3 spans 19 amino acids.

There are many counts of this clone. This chain uses TRBV5-1 with TRBJ1-3; D gene unclear. Trimming took off 5 bases at V and 0 bases at J, with 9 bases between the two ends. The germline gives CDR1 SGHRS, CDR2 YFSETQ. The CDR3 has 14 amino acids. The CDR3 spells CASSVEGSGNTIYF. CDR3 DNA sequence: TGCGCCAGCAGTGTAGAGGGCTCTGGAAACACCATATATTTT.

V gene TRBV4-2 combines with J gene TRBJ2-3; D unresolved. Germline lookup yields CDR1 LGHNA and CDR2 YNFKEQ. V was clipped by 3 bases and J by 7 bases, with 11 bases between them. The CDR3 totals 13 residues. CDR3 loop: CASSQGLGNTQYF. Written as DNA, the CDR3 is TGTGCCAGCAGCCAGGGCCTCGGTAATACGCAGTATTTT.

The V call is TRBV11-2, the J call TRBJ2-5; D tentatively reads TRBD1 or TRBD2 (6 bases each). The V end lost 5 bases, the J end lost 5 bases, and 18 bases lay between the germline ends. This CDR3 comprises 15 residues. Looked up from germline, CDR1 is SGHAT and CDR2 is FQNNGV. The CDR3 DNA follows: TGTGCCAGCAGCCAGTCGGAGGGGGGCCGGGAGACCCAGTACTTC. This gives the protein CASSQSEGGRETQYF.

This clone was seen at least ten times. The V and J genes are TRBV6-1 and TRBJ2-2, with a weak D call TRBD2 (7 bases). Trimming left V 2 bases short and J 0 bases short, with 16 bases between. The germline CDR1 and CDR2 sequences are MNHNS and SASEGT. CDR3 length equals 18 residues. The CDR3 bases are TGTGCCAGCAGTGAAAAGGGGGGGGGGGCCGCGAACACCGGGGAGCTGTTTTTT. Translation gives CASSEKGGGAANTGELFF.

This clone was seen many times. In the same sample, other DNA sequences code for this CDR3. This rearrangement joins TRBV10-1 to TRBJ1-5; 7 bases map to TRBD1. The CDR3 covers 16 residues. From germline, CDR1 is WNHNN and CDR2 SYGVQD (reference sequence). The ends lost 8 bases at V and 3 bases at J; junction bases unmatched: 13. DNA for the CDR3: TGCGCCAGCGCTCTTGGCCTCGACAGGGTCAATCAGCCCCAGCATTTT. It specifies CASALGLDRVNQPQHF.

Points on this clone: This may be a read error, as it is one base from a much larger clone. The chain uses TRBV4-1 and TRBJ1-5; D is ambiguous. The CDR3 totals 12 residues. Germline values: CDR1 MGHRA, CDR2 YSYEKL. As DNA, the CDR3 is TGCGCCAACAGCCAATCGGGTCAGCCCCAGCATTTT. It yields the protein CANSQSGQPQHF.